Following are 19 T cell receptor beta chains from one sample sequenced in a study of identical twins. Each CDR3 protein gets one entry after TCRdb re-called the 5' RACE reads with MiXCR. The data show 1.5 million to 2 million distinct CDR3 sequences, 25% to 35% seen once. Sequencing was carried out using cord blood. The receptor source for this set is a newborn girl in good health.

The chain employs TRBV20-1 and TRBJ2-7; 7 nucleotides agree with TRBD2. Germline-derived CDR1 and CDR2 are DFQATT and SNEGSKA (reference sequence). V shed 5 bases and J 3 bases; nucleotides not matched to a gene: 10. The CDR3 covers 14 residues. CDR3 in DNA: TGCAGTGCTCATCCCGGGACTACCCGCTACGAGCAGTACTTC. This translates into CSAHPGTTRYEQYF.

CDR3: CASGQTGGSPLHF. CDR3 coding DNA: TGTGCCAGTGGTCAAACTGGGGGTTCACCCCTCCACTTT. This chain links TRBV2 with TRBJ1-6; the D gene is possibly TRBD1 (5 bases). The CDR3 covers 13 residues. The V and J ends lost 9 bases and 9 bases respectively, with 15 bases between them. CDR1 SNHLY and CDR2 FYNNEI come from the germline V gene.

The chain links TRBV4-2 to TRBJ1-1; D perhaps matches TRBD1 (6 bases). Germline loops: CDR1 LGHNA, CDR2 YNFKEQ. CDR3 length: 15 amino acids. Deletions cut 2 bases from V and 1 base from J, with 11 bases between. The CDR3 spells CASSQPGQPNTEAFF. The CDR3 coding sequence is TGTGCCAGCAGCCAACCGGGACAACCGAACACTGAAGCTTTCTTT.

J is TRBJ1-2 and V is TRBV25-1; D not resolved. Germline CDR1 reads MGHDK; CDR2 reads SYGVNS. The CDR3 is made up of 12 amino acids. With 6 bases removed from V and 6 bases from J, the gap between germline ends came to 11 bases. CDR3 nucleotide sequence: TGTGCCAGCAGCCGGACCTCGAATGGCTACACCTTC. This gives the protein CASSRTSNGYTF.

The chain has TRBV27 and TRBJ2-7, with D unresolved. The CDR3 spans 13 residues. V was cut by 5 bases and J by 7 bases, with 15 bases left in between. Germline V lookup: CDR1 MNHEY, CDR2 SMNVEV (reference sequence). The CDR3 nucleotides are TGTGCCAGCAGTGCGACCCGTTACAATGAGCAGTACTTC. Translated, it gives CASSATRYNEQYF.

This clonotype was seen only a few times. The V and J genes are TRBV7-2 and TRBJ2-3; 12 bases map to TRBD2. V shed 2 bases and J 3 bases; nucleotides not matched to a gene: 6. Germline loops: CDR1 SGHTA, CDR2 FQGNSA. CDR3 length: 17 residues. The DNA for the CDR3 is TGTGCCAGCAGCTTACCCCGACTAGCGGGAGTGACAGATACGCAGTATTTT. Its protein is CASSLPRLAGVTDTQYF.

The V and J genes are TRBV11-2 and TRBJ2-3; 7 bases match TRBD2. The CDR3 has 16 amino acids. Germline lookup yields CDR1 SGHAT and CDR2 FQNNGV. Unmatched junction bases numbered 7, after V lost 1 base and J lost 3 bases. Here the CDR3 DNA reads TGTGCCAGCAGCTTAGGTTGGCGGGAGACGACAGATACGCAGTATTTT. It translates to CASSLGWRETTDTQYF.

V and J are TRBV27 and TRBJ2-1; D is possibly TRBD1 or TRBD2 (5 bases each). Germline V CDR1 and CDR2: MNHEY, SMNVEV (reference sequence). Trimming left V 2 bases short and J 9 bases short, with 11 bases between. The CDR3 consists of 13 residues. The CDR3 nucleotides are TGTGCCAGCAGTTTACTGGGGGTCGGTGAGCAGTTCTTC. Residues: CASSLLGVGEQFF.

Details on this clonotype: A much larger clone lies one base from this, so it may be a read error. V and J are TRBV4-1 and TRBJ2-4; 7 bases map to TRBD2. V gave up 0 bases and J gave up 4 bases; unmatched junction bases: 6. CDR1 is MGHRA and CDR2 is YSYEKL in the germline V gene. This CDR3 has 16 amino acids. Written as DNA, the CDR3 is TGCGCCAGCAGCCAAGACTTGGGGGGAGGGAAAAACATTCAGTACTTC. Its protein is CASSQDLGGGKNIQYF.

This clonotype was observed a few times. This sequence joins TRBV9 and TRBJ2-7, with TRBD2 as a possible D gene (6 bases). Looked up from germline, CDR1 is SGDLS and CDR2 is YYNGEE. The CDR3 loop spans 15 amino acids. V was pared by 6 bases and J by 4 bases, with 20 bases between. For the CDR3, the DNA is TGTGCCAGCAAAAGTGGCGGGACCATCCTTTACGAGCAGTACTTC. It translates to CASKSGGTILYEQYF.

This clonotype showed up many times. The CDR3 region has the DNA TGTGCCACCGGACCCGGGACAGGGACCCATGAGCAGTTCTTC. Protein: CATGPGTGTHEQFF. The chain joins TRBV10-3 to TRBJ2-1; 9 bases agree with TRBD1. CDR1 is ENHRY and CDR2 is SYGVKD in the germline V gene. V shed 10 bases and J 8 bases; nucleotides not matched to a gene: 12. There are 14 residues in the CDR3.

The sample holds a few counts of this clonotype. The rearrangement links TRBV29-1 to TRBJ1-4; 10 bases agree with TRBD1. V trimming: 4 bases; J trimming: 8 bases; junction bases outside the gene matches: 10. Germline V CDR1 and CDR2: SQVTM, ANQGSEA. The CDR3 loop spans 15 amino acids. CDR3 protein: CSVGRSGTGVEKLFF. CDR3 DNA sequence: TGCAGCGTTGGACGGTCCGGGACAGGGGTCGAAAAACTGTTTTTT. The variable domain in full, completed from reference TRBV29-1 and TRBJ1-4, reads SAVISQKPSRDICQRGTSLTIQCQVDSQVTMMFWYRQQPGQSLTLIATANQGSEATYESGFVIDKFPISRPNLTFSTLTVSNMSPEDSSIYLCSVGRSGTGVEKLFFGSGTQLSVL.

V usage is TRBV6-6 and J usage is TRBJ2-7, with D possibly being TRBD1 (5 bases). The CDR3 covers 14 residues. Trimming removed 3 bases from V and 0 bases from J, with 9 bases in between. In germline, CDR1 is MNHNY, CDR2 SVGAGI (reference sequence). In DNA, the CDR3 is TGTGCCAGCAGTTATGGGGCCATCTCCTACGAGCAGTACTTC. Its protein product is CASSYGAISYEQYF.

This clonotype was seen a few times. The rearrangement links TRBV4-1 to TRBJ1-1; 9 bases are shared with TRBD1. The V segment lost 4 bases and the J segment 4 bases; nucleotides outside the gene matches: 7. This CDR3 has 15 amino acids. The germline V gene encodes CDR1 MGHRA and CDR2 YSYEKL. DNA of the CDR3: TGCGCCAGCAGCCGATCACAGGGGGCGGGCACTGAAGCTTTCTTT. The encoded protein is CASSRSQGAGTEAFF.

This sequence joins TRBV24-1 and TRBJ1-4, with D tentatively TRBD1 (5 bases). CDR3 length equals 16 residues. Germline V gene sequence: CDR1 KGHDR, CDR2 SFDVKD. The V gene lost 0 bases and the J gene lost 1 base, with 8 bases spanning the gap. The CDR3 coding sequence is TGTGCCACCAGTGATTTGAGGGACGGAACTAATGAAAAACTGTTTTTT. This encodes CATSDLRDGTNEKLFF.

V usage is TRBV7-2 and J usage is TRBJ2-7; no definite D call. Germline V gene lookup returns CDR1 SGHTA and CDR2 FQGNSA. This CDR3 region has 11 residues. V gave up 7 bases and J gave up 3 bases, with 7 bases separating them. The DNA for the CDR3 is TGTGCCAGCATCCGCCACTACGAGCAGTACTTC. Its protein is CASIRHYEQYF.

The chain employs TRBV20-1 and TRBJ1-2; D is ambiguous. Deletions cut 3 bases from V and 6 bases from J, with 11 bases between. Germline V gene data show CDR1 as DFQATT and CDR2 as SNEGSKA (reference sequence). The CDR3 length is 12 residues. As DNA, the CDR3 is TGCAGTGCTAGTCCGGGAAGTAATGGCTACACCTTC. Residues: CSASPGSNGYTF.

The rearrangement uses TRBV5-1 and TRBJ2-3; 10 bases align to TRBD2. The length of the CDR3 is 14 residues. Looked up from germline, CDR1 is SGHRS and CDR2 is YFSETQ. Unmatched junction bases numbered 4, after V lost 4 bases and J lost 5 bases. The DNA of the CDR3 is TGCGCCAGCAGCGAAAGACTAGCGGGAGATACGCAGTATTTT. Translating gives CASSERLAGDTQYF. The variable domain in full, with the rest retrieved from reference TRBV5-1 and TRBJ2-3, is KAGVTQTPRYLIKTRGQQVTLSCSPISGHRSVSWYQQTPGQGLQFLFEYFSETQRNKGNFPGRFSGRQFSNSRSEMNVSTLELGDSALYLCASSERLAGDTQYFGPGTRLTVL.

This clonotype was observed a few times. The rearrangement uses TRBV20-1 and TRBJ2-1; 7 bases line up with TRBD1. The CDR3 covers 14 residues. Germline CDR1 and CDR2: DFQATT and SNEGSKA (reference sequence). Trimming took 1 base from V and 5 from J; bases not matched to a gene: 5. CDR3: CSARAPGQNNEQFF. The CDR3 region has the DNA TGCAGTGCTAGAGCCCCGGGACAGAACAATGAGCAGTTCTTC.